This T cell receptor (beta chain) was captured by sequencing in a study of shared clonotypes between healthy human individuals. Study observations and caveats: As a rule, naive subsets had a larger estimated richness than memory subsets.

Naive CD8 populations comprised CD45RO-negative cells positively selected for CCR7, excluding terminally differentiated effector memory CD45RA+ cells. The donors were all Caucasian adults (living in Nashville, Tennessee). The CDR3 covers 15 residues. Germline CDR1 MNHNS, CDR2 SASEGT. The J segment lost 6 bases and the V segment lost 6 bases, leaving 12 bases of the junction unmatched. A note on this clone: No antigen is known for it.

Researchers ran the assay at a deep level. The repertoire was sequenced with immunoSEQ multiplex PCR; TCRdb's copy has only in-frame clones and lacks some. This table holds roughly 2,000,000 clones, roughly 94% found once. The chain uses TRBV6-1 and TRBJ2-7, with 9 bases that match TRBD1. The sample was naive CD8+ T cells sorted from blood. This clonotype originated in a man aged 18 to 35 in good health. Written as DNA, the CDR3 is TGTGCCAGCAGCGAAACCGGGACAGGGCTTGTCGAGCAGTACTTC. As protein: CASSETGTGLVEQYF.